This record concerns one T cell receptor beta chain sequence. What it binds is not known. The junction departs from germline at one end; a sequencing error may be responsible. This sample is part of a study of breast tumors, draining lymph nodes, adjacent tissues. General study results and limits: Tumor repertoires ranked between lymph nodes and nontumor tissue in diversity, with V and J gene preferences. Data only fit, rather than demonstrated, lymph node origin of most tumor T cells. The data were judged consistent with most tumor T cells coming from lymph node and expanding in tumor.

Germline V CDR1 and CDR2: LGHDT, YNNKEL (reference sequence). CDR3 length equals 13 residues. Samples came from axillary lymph nodes draining the breast cancer. TCRdb fed the multiplex PCR reads into MiXCR, producing one record per CDR3 protein. The sample lists about 200,000 distinct CDR3 sequences; about 32% were seen once. The V gene is TRBV3-1, the J gene TRBJ2-5; D gene unclear. Source material: axillary lymph node tissue. This TCR was recovered from a female donor with breast cancer. Some clones in this sample may be carry-over from other donors' samples. Written as DNA, the CDR3 is TGTGCCAGCAGCCAAGAGGACGACGAGACCCAGCACTTC. It specifies CASSQEDDETQHF.